A selection of T cell receptor beta chains follows, all from one sample in a study of blood T cell repertoires in COVID-19. Sequencing was performed with immunoSEQ multiplex PCR; in TCRdb, only in-frame clones are kept and a portion is missing. The sample yields more than 95,000 clones, about 86% seen once. What was sequenced was peripheral blood. The receptors derive from a woman of 80 years or more with active or convalescent COVID-19. The CDR3 runs from the conserved cysteine through the conserved F or W.

>TRBJ2-2|TRBV3-1/TRBV3-2
CASSQAGGRGELFF
>TRBJ2-5|TRBV9
CASSPDPWTGKGTQYF
>TRBJ2-7|TRBV28
CASSSGQSYEQYF
>TRBJ1-1|TRBV29-1
CSGDRGRTTEAFF
>TRBJ1-4|TRBV30
CAWSAGYNEKLFF
>TRBJ1-3|TRBV7-9
CASSSTESGNTIYF
>TRBJ1-5|TRBV19
CASSFQGNQPQHF
>TRBJ1-4|TRBV9
CASSVTTGAPLNEKLFF
>TRBJ1-2|TRBV19
CASSIELNRANGYTF
>TRBJ2-7|TRBV29-1
CSVHDPDRSTYEQYF
>TRBJ1-1|TRBV2
CASSEWGNTEAFF
>TRBJ2-1|TRBV5-1
CASLGGGPYNEQFF
>TRBJ2-3|TRBV11-2
CASSRRGSYVSFTDTQYF
>TRBJ1-5|TRBV7-9
CASSPAGNNQPQHF
>TRBJ1-6|TRBV14
CASSQLGASSPLHF
>TRBJ1-1|TRBV29-1
CSVDRDMNTEAFF
>TRBJ1-3|TRBV19
CASREGASSGNTIYF
>TRBJ2-7|TRBV7-2
CASSLGFSEAASSYEQYF
>TRBJ2-7|TRBV10-3
CAISPGRDADEQYF
>TRBJ2-5|TRBV19
CASSPGLEWETQYF
>TRBJ2-1|TRBV7-9
CASSLLALSSYNEQFF
>TRBJ1-6|TRBV6-1
CASSERRANSPLHF
>TRBJ1-2|TRBV5-8
CASSLQGTNYGYTF
>TRBJ1-2|TRBV28
CASSLPGTGQGSLGGYTF
>TRBJ2-5|TRBV2
CASTRLAGSQETQYF
>TRBJ2-7|TRBV5-5
CASTPRAGYEQYF
>TRBJ1-6|TRBV28
CASSPRNSPLHF
>TRBJ2-6|TRBV28
CASSLTGSGANVLTF
>TRBJ2-7|TRBV9
CASSVAYGSGYEQYF
>TRBJ2-3|TRBV2
CASSKDREIADTQYF
>TRBJ2-7|TRBV6-6
CASTSGGYEQYF
>TRBJ2-1|TRBV7-2
CASSSQLAGGDNEQFF
>TRBJ1-2|TRBV30
CAWIKAPIYLQGEYGYTF
>TRBJ1-4|TRBV28
CASSHLTEKLFF
>TRBJ2-2|TRBV5-1
CASSLTASGGTGELFF
>TRBJ1-6|TRBV2
CASRVSIRNSPLHF
>TRBJ1-5|TRBV20-1
CSASRTGTVQPQHF
>TRBJ1-5|TRBV9
CASSAQGDSNQPQHF
>TRBJ1-5|TRBV6-2/TRBV6-3
CASSYSRGQPQHF
>TRBJ1-1|TRBV27
CASSSHLRASNTEAFF
>TRBJ2-2|TRBV6-5
CASFEAYTGELFF
>TRBJ1-1|TRBV10-3
CAISERTGAFTEAFF
>TRBJ1-3|TRBV2
CASSDRGSSGNTIYF
>TRBJ2-1|TRBV2
CASSPTRDNEQFF
>TRBJ1-4|TRBV5-4
CASSSKGKEKLFF
>TRBJ1-4|TRBV28
CASSPTGANEKLFF
>TRBJ1-5|TRBV7-6
CASSQAGQPQHF
>TRBJ1-2|TRBV5-1
CASSPPVSQANYGYTF
>TRBJ2-1|TRBV6-5
CASSYSSNYNEQFF
>TRBJ1-4|TRBV28
CASTRHRGATNEKLFF
>TRBJ1-4|TRBV27
CASSARDRPNEKLFF
>TRBJ1-1|TRBV9
CASSTRGHTEAFF
>TRBJ1-1|TRBV5-1
CASSLPGRITEAFF
>TRBJ2-3|TRBV10-3
CAISESSRSTDTQYF
>TRBJ1-2|TRBV4-1
CASSQTGIGNYGYTF
>TRBJ2-2|TRBV11-1
CASSLLAGGPGELFF
>TRBJ2-1|TRBV5-1
CASSFEDRGLNEQFF
>TRBJ2-2|TRBV11-3
CASSRSTGELFF
>TRBJ1-3|TRBV29-1
CSVSRAGVNTIYF